This entry lists 26 T cell receptor beta chains sequenced from one sample in a study of blood T cell repertoires in COVID-19. Assay used: immunoSEQ multiplex PCR; TCRdb lists only in-frame clones, some missing. The data contain a few hundred thousand clones, 80% to 90% of them singletons. Sequenced sample: peripheral blood. The source is a man aged 40-55 years with acute or convalescent COVID-19.

The chain employs TRBV2 and TRBJ1-1; D is uncertain. The CDR3 runs to 12 residues. Per germline, CDR1 SNHLY and CDR2 FYNNEI. V shed 6 bases and J shed 8 bases, with 13 bases lying between them. In DNA form, the CDR3 reads TGTGCCAGCAGCCAGAATACCCCGGAAGCTTTCTTT. This codes for CASSQNTPEAFF.

The gene calls are TRBV5-6 and TRBJ1-5; TRBD1 agrees at 9 bases. The CDR3 extends over 16 amino acids. V trimming: 2 bases; J trimming: 4 bases; junction bases outside the gene matches: 7. Germline V gene lookup returns CDR1 SGHDT and CDR2 YYEEEE. This CDR3 reads CASSLQGAGRNQPQHF. For the CDR3, the DNA is TGTGCCAGCAGCTTACAGGGGGCTGGTAGAAATCAGCCCCAGCATTTT.

The rearrangement joins TRBV5-1 to TRBJ1-1; D not certain. The ends were cut back, 3 bases at V and 0 bases at J, with 3 bases in the middle. Germline CDR1 SGHRS, CDR2 YFSETQ. The CDR3 totals 12 residues. The DNA of the CDR3 is TGCGCCAGCAGCTCAATGAACACTGAAGCTTTCTTT. Amino acids: CASSSMNTEAFF.

The table lists this clone with a count of one. V and J are TRBV9 and TRBJ1-6, with D tentatively TRBD1 (6 bases). Germline-derived CDR1 and CDR2 are SGDLS and YYNGEE. Trimming took off 3 bases at V and 5 bases at J, with 12 bases between the two ends. The CDR3 covers 15 residues. DNA of the CDR3: TGTGCCAGCAGCGGGCAGGGGACAAATAATTCACCCCTCCACTTT. Protein sequence: CASSGQGTNNSPLHF.

The CDR3 region has the DNA TGCGCCAGCAGCCGACAGGAACCGGGACAGGGTAGTTCACCCCTCCACTTT. It translates to CASSRQEPGQGSSPLHF. The chain recombines TRBV4-3 with TRBJ1-6; 9 positions match TRBD1. Germline lookup yields CDR1 LGHNA and CDR2 YSLEER. Losses at the gene ends were 4 bases for V and 9 bases for J; bases not matched to a gene: 13. This CDR3 comprises 17 residues.

This sequence joins TRBV28 and TRBJ2-3; D might be TRBD2 (5 bases). CDR3 size: 14 residues. V dropped 2 bases and J dropped 5 bases, with 11 bases sitting between them. The germline V gene has CDR1 MDHEN and CDR2 SYDVKM. The CDR3 sequence is CASSLTRGLDTQYF. The CDR3 nucleotides read TGTGCCAGCAGTTTAACGCGCGGGTTAGATACGCAGTATTTT.

The J gene is TRBJ2-5, the V gene TRBV5-6; 7 bases are shared with TRBD1. Germline lookup yields CDR1 SGHDT and CDR2 YYEEEE. V dropped 4 bases and J dropped 5; count of bases not matched to a gene: 11. This CDR3 is 15 amino acids long. The CDR3 spells CASSAPRDSYETQYF. DNA for the CDR3: TGTGCCAGCAGCGCCCCCCGGGACAGTTATGAGACCCAGTACTTC.

As for this clone: Other DNA sequences in this sample translate to the same CDR3. V and J are TRBV2 and TRBJ2-3, with D perhaps TRBD2 (6 bases). V was clipped by 1 base and J by 5 bases, with 10 bases between them. The CDR3 is 14 amino acids. Germline CDR1 reads SNHLY; CDR2 reads FYNNEI. This CDR3 is CASSEDRGRDTQYF. The CDR3 region has the DNA TGTGCCAGCAGTGAAGACCGGGGGAGAGATACGCAGTATTTT.

The CDR3 protein is CASKEGGQFYEQYF. The CDR3 DNA is TGTGCCAGCAAAGAAGGGGGACAGTTCTACGAGCAGTACTTC. The rearrangement joins TRBV28 to TRBJ2-7; the match to TRBD1 covers 7 bases. The CDR3 totals 14 residues. Per the germline V gene, CDR1 is MDHEN and CDR2 is SYDVKM. The junction had 9 bases not matched to a gene; V was cut back by 7 bases and J by 3 bases.

This chain links TRBV5-4 with TRBJ2-1; possible D gene TRBD2, 5 bases. Trimming pared 0 bases from V and 0 bases from J, leaving 10 bases between. Germline assignment: CDR1 SGHNT and CDR2 YYREEE (reference sequence). The CDR3 is 16 amino acids. The CDR3 protein is CASSLAGWSSYNEQFF. The CDR3, as DNA: TGTGCCAGCAGCTTGGCGGGGTGGAGCTCCTACAATGAGCAGTTCTTC.

CDR3 coding DNA: TGTGCCAGCAGACCTGACACTAACTATGGCTACACCTTC. Translating it yields CASRPDTNYGYTF. The V and J genes are TRBV6-5 and TRBJ1-2, with unresolved D. CDR3 length equals 13 residues. Trimming shortened V by 6 bases and J by 0 bases, and 8 bases separated the two germline ends. The germline V gene encodes CDR1 MNHEY and CDR2 SVGAGI.

This chain joins TRBV5-1 and TRBJ1-2, with a tentative D call TRBD1 (6 bases). The CDR3 covers 15 residues. Germline-derived CDR1 and CDR2 are SGHRS and YFSETQ. V lost 6 bases and J lost 6, with 21 bases in between. The CDR3 DNA sequence: TGCGCCAGCAAAGGGGGTGGGGGCGACTCGGATGGCTACACCTTC. This codes for CASKGGGGDSDGYTF.

The genes are TRBV3-1 (or the pseudogene TRBV3-2) and TRBJ1-4, with D perhaps matching TRBD1 (6 bases). The CDR3 sequence is 14 residues long. V gave up 1 base and J gave up 6 bases, with 9 bases separating them. CDR1 is LGHDT and CDR2 is YNNKEL in the germline V gene (reference sequence). The CDR3 reads CASSQGRQDEKLFF. In DNA form, the CDR3 reads TGTGCCAGCAGCCAAGGCCGACAGGATGAAAAACTGTTTTTT.

The chain joins TRBV10-1 to TRBJ2-3; 7 bases fit TRBD2. Trimming took 0 bases from V and 1 from J; bases not matched to a gene: 7. Germline CDR1 reads WNHNN; CDR2 reads SYGVQD (reference sequence). The CDR3 length is 17 residues. In nucleotides, the CDR3 is TGCGCCAGCAGTGAGTCGACAGTGGGAGGGGGCACAGATACGCAGTATTTT. Its translation: CASSESTVGGGTDTQYF.

This clone has only a few counts. The J gene is TRBJ2-1, the V gene TRBV18; 8 nucleotides align to TRBD2. In germline, CDR1 is KGHSH, CDR2 LQKENI. This CDR3 is 19 amino acids long. The V and J ends lost 0 bases and 0 bases, in that order; junction bases with no gene match: 10. In DNA, the CDR3 is TGTGCCAGCTCACCACCGCGCGGACTAGCATCTCCCTCCTACAATGAGCAGTTCTTC. Translated: CASSPPRGLASPSYNEQFF.

The CDR3 loop is CASSFNGGNYGYTF. In DNA form, the CDR3 reads TGTGCCAGTAGTTTTAATGGGGGGAACTATGGCTACACCTTC. The genes are TRBV19 and TRBJ1-2, with a possible D match to TRBD1 (5 bases). The CDR3 sequence is 14 residues long. Germline V lookup: CDR1 LNHDA, CDR2 SQIVND (reference sequence). The V end lost 5 bases, the J end lost 2 bases, and 12 bases lay between the germline ends. Complete variable domain (other parts from reference TRBV19 and TRBJ1-2): DGGITQSPKYLFRKEGQNVTLSCEQNLNHDAMYWYRQDPGQGLRLIYYSQIVNDFQKGDIAEGYSVSREKKESFPLTVTSAQKNPTAFYLCASSFNGGNYGYTFGSGTRLTVV.

This rearrangement joins TRBV3-1 (or the pseudogene TRBV3-2) to TRBJ1-6; D uncertain. The CDR3 has 17 residues. Trimming left V 1 base short and J 14 bases short, with 24 bases between. Per germline, CDR1 LGHDT and CDR2 YNNKEL (reference sequence). CDR3 sequence: CASSQGWAGRSIRSLHF. The CDR3 nucleotides read TGTGCCAGCAGCCAAGGTTGGGCCGGTCGGTCGATACGGTCCCTCCACTTT.

This chain uses TRBV18 with TRBJ1-3; TRBD1 agrees at 9 bases. There are 13 residues in the CDR3. Germline V gene data show CDR1 as KGHSH and CDR2 as LQKENI. In DNA form, the CDR3 reads TGTGCGGACAGGGGATCGTCTGGAAACACCATATATTTT. Translating gives CADRGSSGNTIYF.

J is TRBJ2-7 and V is TRBV18; D perhaps matches TRBD2 (6 bases). Per germline, CDR1 KGHSH and CDR2 LQKENI. Trimming shortened V by 3 bases and J by 6 bases, and 24 bases separated the two germline ends. This CDR3 comprises 17 residues. CDR3 in DNA: TGTGCCAGCTCACCGGGAGGCGTGAGGCGTGGGGCCGGCGAGCAGTACTTC. This translates into CASSPGGVRRGAGEQYF.

The chain couples TRBV7-2 to TRBJ2-3; 10 bases are shared with TRBD2. V dropped 3 bases and J dropped 1; count of bases not matched to a gene: 4. CDR3 size: 16 residues. Germline CDR1 reads SGHTA; CDR2 reads FQGNSA. The CDR3 is CASSLGAGGGTDTQYF. The CDR3 DNA is TGTGCCAGCAGCTTGGGAGCGGGGGGGGGCACAGATACGCAGTATTTT.

The rearrangement joins TRBV5-1 to TRBJ2-7, with D perhaps TRBD2 (6 bases). This CDR3 region has 14 residues. The V end was cut by 2 bases, the J end by 3 bases, with 12 bases between. The V gene's germline CDR1 is SGHRS and CDR2 YFSETQ. CDR3 DNA: TGCGCCAGCAGCTTTGGGACTCAAATCTACGAGCAGTACTTC. Translating gives CASSFGTQIYEQYF.

On this clone itself: This sample includes further DNA sequences coding for the same CDR3. The rearrangement joins TRBV5-1 to TRBJ1-1, with 7 bases that match TRBD1. CDR3 length equals 15 residues. V gave up 1 base and J gave up 1 base; unmatched junction bases: 4. Germline V lookup: CDR1 SGHRS, CDR2 YFSETQ. The CDR3: CASSLTGDPNTEAFF. The CDR3 coding sequence is TGCGCCAGCAGCTTGACAGGGGATCCGAACACTGAAGCTTTCTTT. Looking up the rest from reference TRBV5-1 and TRBJ1-1 gives the full variable domain: KAGVTQTPRYLIKTRGQQVTLSCSPISGHRSVSWYQQTPGQGLQFLFEYFSETQRNKGNFPGRFSGRQFSNSRSEMNVSTLELGDSALYLCASSLTGDPNTEAFFGQGTRLTVV.

The CDR3 loop reads CASSQEMGAHSYEQYF. The CDR3 DNA reads TGTGCCAGCAGCCAAGAAATGGGGGCCCACTCCTACGAGCAGTACTTC. This sequence joins TRBV4-2 and TRBJ2-7, with a weak D call TRBD1 (6 bases). Per germline, CDR1 LGHNA and CDR2 YNFKEQ. The CDR3 has 16 amino acids. Between the trimmed V and J ends, which lost 0 bases and 0 bases, there was a span of 12 bases.

This clone occurred a few times. The chain carries TRBV5-4 and TRBJ2-7; D gene ambiguous. The CDR3 is 13 amino acids. V lost 5 bases and J 1 base, leaving 10 bases between the germline ends. Germline CDR1 SGHNT, CDR2 YYREEE (reference sequence). The CDR3, as DNA: TGTGCCAGCAGTTCAACAGATTCCTACGAGCAGTACTTC. Protein sequence: CASSSTDSYEQYF.

This rearrangement joins TRBV7-2 to TRBJ1-3; 10 bases line up with TRBD1. From germline, CDR1 is SGHTA and CDR2 FQGNSA. Trimming took 1 base from V and 2 from J; bases not matched to a gene: 8. The CDR3 consists of 18 residues. The CDR3 sequence: CASSLDAAGQGAGNTIYF. As DNA, the CDR3 is TGTGCCAGCAGCTTAGACGCTGCAGGACAGGGGGCTGGAAACACCATATATTTT. The whole variable domain, filled in from reference TRBV7-2 and TRBJ1-3, reads GAGVSQSPSNKVTEKGKDVELRCDPISGHTALYWYRQSLGQGLEFLIYFQGNSAPDKSGLPSDRFSAERTGGSVSTLTIQRTQQEDSAVYLCASSLDAAGQGAGNTIYFGEGSWLTVV.

This clone appeared a few times. The rearrangement links TRBV28 to TRBJ1-5, with D tentatively TRBD1 (6 bases). Trimming removed 2 bases from V and 7 bases from J, with 12 bases in between. The CDR3 is 14 amino acids. Looked up from germline, CDR1 is MDHEN and CDR2 is SYDVKM. Written as DNA, the CDR3 is TGTGCCAGCAGTTTAAGGGCAGGGGCACAGCCCCAGCATTTT. This encodes CASSLRAGAQPQHF.